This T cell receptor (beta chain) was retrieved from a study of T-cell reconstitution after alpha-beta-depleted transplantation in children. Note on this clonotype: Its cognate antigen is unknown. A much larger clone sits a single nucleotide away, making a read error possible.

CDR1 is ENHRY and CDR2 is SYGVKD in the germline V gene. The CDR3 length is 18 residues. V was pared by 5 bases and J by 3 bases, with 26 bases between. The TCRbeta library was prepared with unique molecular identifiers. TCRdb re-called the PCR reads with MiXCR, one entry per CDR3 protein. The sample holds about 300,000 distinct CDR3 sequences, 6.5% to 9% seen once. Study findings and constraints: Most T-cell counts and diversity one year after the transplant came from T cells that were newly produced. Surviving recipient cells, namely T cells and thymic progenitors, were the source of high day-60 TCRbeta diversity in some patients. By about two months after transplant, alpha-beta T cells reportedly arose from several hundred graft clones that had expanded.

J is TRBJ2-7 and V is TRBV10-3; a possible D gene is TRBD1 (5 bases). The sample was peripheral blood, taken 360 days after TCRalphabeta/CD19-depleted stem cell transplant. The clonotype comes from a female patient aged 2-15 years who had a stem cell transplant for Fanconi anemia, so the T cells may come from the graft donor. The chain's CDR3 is CAISFTGIPSRPNYEQYF. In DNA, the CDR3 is TGTGCCATCAGTTTTACAGGTATCCCCTCTCGTCCGAACTACGAGCAGTACTTC.